Following are 24 T cell receptor beta chains from one sample sequenced in a study of OX40 agonist ivuxolimab in advanced cancers. The table came from immunoSEQ multiplex PCR; TCRdb's copy has only in-frame clones and leaves some out. The repertoire has some 40,000 clones, around 92% of them found once; the top ten carry about a sixth. Sequencing used CD4+ or CD8+ T cells sorted from blood, obtained in a trial of the OX40 agonist ivuxolimab. The receptors were gathered from an adult with an advanced solid tumor such as melanoma, head and neck, liver or kidney cancer.

The genes are TRBV11-2 and TRBJ2-2, with TRBD2 identical over 10 bases. The CDR3 contains 15 residues. The V gene's germline CDR1 is SGHAT and CDR2 FQNNGV. The trim removed 4 bases at V and 4 bases at J, leaving 3 bases unmatched. The CDR3, as DNA: TGTGCCAGCAGCTCAGGACTAGCGGCCACCGGGGAGCTGTTTTTT. The encoded protein is CASSSGLAATGELFF. Full variable domain (missing parts from reference TRBV11-2 and TRBJ2-2): EAGVAQSPRYKIIEKRQSVAFWCNPISGHATLYWYQQILGQGPKLLIQFQNNGVVDDSQLPKDRFSAERLKGVDSTLKIQPAKLEDSAVYLCASSSGLAATGELFFGEGSRLTVL.

The genes are TRBV11-2 and TRBJ2-5, with a possible D match to TRBD2 (6 bases). With 4 bases removed from V and 1 base from J, the gap between germline ends came to 13 bases. CDR3 length: 15 amino acids. Germline CDR1 and CDR2: SGHAT and FQNNGV. As DNA, the CDR3 is TGTGCCAGCAGCTGGGACTGGATTACCCAAGAGACCCAGTACTTC. This gives the protein CASSWDWITQETQYF.

The chain is built from TRBV9 and TRBJ1-6; D gene unclear. The V gene lost 0 bases and the J gene lost 8 bases, with 12 bases spanning the gap. The CDR3 loop spans 15 amino acids. Germline V lookup: CDR1 SGDLS, CDR2 YYNGEE. The CDR3 region is CASSVGSKRDSPLHF. The DNA of the CDR3 is TGTGCCAGCAGCGTAGGTTCTAAGCGGGATTCACCCCTCCACTTT. The entire variable domain, with the rest obtained from reference TRBV9 and TRBJ1-6, is as follows: DSGVTQTPKHLITATGQRVTLRCSPRSGDLSVYWYQQSLDQGLQFLIQYYNGEERAKGNILERFSAQQFPDLHSELNLSSLELGDSALYFCASSVGSKRDSPLHFGNGTRLTVT.

The V gene is TRBV13, the J gene TRBJ1-2, with 7 bases that match TRBD1. J lost 7 bases, V lost 4 bases, and 12 bases had no gene match. CDR1 PRHDT and CDR2 FYEKMQ come from the germline V gene (reference sequence). This CDR3 is built from 15 residues. DNA of the CDR3: TGTGCCAGCAGCTCCTTCGACAGGGTCTGGGCTGGCTACACCTTC. It yields the protein CASSSFDRVWAGYTF.

The rearrangement links TRBV10-3 to TRBJ1-3, with D hard to call. Germline V gene data show CDR1 as ENHRY and CDR2 as SYGVKD. V was cut by 0 bases and J by 2 bases, with 5 bases left in between. The length of the CDR3 is 14 residues. DNA for the CDR3: TGTGCCATCAGTGAGTCTTGGCCTGGAAACACCATATATTTT. It specifies CAISESWPGNTIYF.

This chain connects TRBV4-1 to TRBJ2-5, with 11 nucleotides matching TRBD2. The germline CDR1 and CDR2 sequences are MGHRA and YSYEKL. There are 18 residues in the CDR3. The V and J ends lost 4 bases and 1 base, in that order; junction bases with no gene match: 11. For the CDR3, the DNA is TGCGCCAGCAGCCCACGACTAGCGGGGCGATTCATCCAAGAGACCCAGTACTTC. Protein product: CASSPRLAGRFIQETQYF.

The chain is built from TRBV10-1 and TRBJ2-1; a possible D gene is TRBD1 (5 bases). The ends were cut back, 1 base at V and 9 bases at J, with 13 bases in the middle. This CDR3 comprises 14 residues. Germline assignment: CDR1 WNHNN and CDR2 SYGVQD (reference sequence). The CDR3 region is CASSEFSTQGEQFF. CDR3 nucleotides: TGCGCCAGCAGTGAGTTTTCAACCCAGGGTGAGCAGTTCTTC.

This chain links TRBV7-2 with TRBJ2-7; the D is unclear. CDR3 length: 14 amino acids. V lost 5 bases and J 5 bases, leaving 16 bases between the germline ends. Germline V gives CDR1 SGHTA, CDR2 FQGNSA. For the CDR3, the DNA is TGTGCCAGCAGCCCCACGCGACCCATCGACGAGCAGTACTTC. This sequence encodes CASSPTRPIDEQYF.

This clone occurred once. This rearrangement joins TRBV6-5 to TRBJ2-1, with 12 bases matching TRBD2. The trim removed 6 bases at V and 8 bases at J, leaving 8 bases unmatched. The CDR3 runs to 15 residues. Germline CDR1 MNHEY, CDR2 SVGAGI. CDR3 in amino acids: CASSELAGGPYEQFF. DNA of the CDR3: TGTGCCAGCAGCGAGCTAGCGGGAGGGCCTTATGAGCAGTTCTTC.

The rearrangement uses TRBV7-9 and TRBJ2-3; TRBD1 aligns across 7 bases. V lost 8 bases and J lost 6; bases outside the gene matches: 5. Germline loops: CDR1 SEHNR, CDR2 FQNEAQ (reference sequence). CDR3 size: 12 residues. CDR3 nucleotide sequence: TGTGCCAGCCGCTCGACAGGGGATACGCAGTATTTT. Amino acids: CASRSTGDTQYF.

The rearrangement joins TRBV14 to TRBJ2-7; possibly TRBD1 for D (5 bases). The CDR3 has 16 amino acids. Germline V gene lookup returns CDR1 SGHDN and CDR2 FVKESK. Trimming took 0 bases from V and 8 from J, leaving 20 bases between them. The CDR3 region is CASSQDNYGRASKQYF. The CDR3 nucleotides are TGTGCCAGCAGCCAAGATAATTACGGCAGGGCGAGTAAGCAGTACTTC.

This clone has a single count. This chain joins TRBV15 and TRBJ1-5; possible D gene TRBD1, 5 bases. CDR1 LNHNV and CDR2 YYDKDF come from the germline V gene (reference sequence). This CDR3 region has 14 residues. V was cut by 3 bases and J by 3 bases, with 9 bases left in between. The CDR3 loop reads CATSRGGNNQPQHF. The CDR3 DNA reads TGTGCCACCAGCAGGGGGGGAAACAATCAGCCCCAGCATTTT.

This clone was recorded a few times. The V and J genes are TRBV6-1 and TRBJ2-6, with D tentatively TRBD2 (6 bases). The germline V gene encodes CDR1 MNHNS and CDR2 SASEGT. With 4 bases removed from V and 0 bases from J, the gap between germline ends came to 10 bases. This CDR3 contains 16 residues. CDR3 in amino acids: CASSAGEGSGANVLTF. CDR3 DNA sequence: TGTGCCAGCAGTGCGGGGGAAGGCTCTGGGGCCAACGTCCTGACTTTC.

V and J are TRBV4-1 and TRBJ2-7; 11 bases map to TRBD2. V was pared by 3 bases and J by 12 bases, with 16 bases of the junction left unmatched. Germline loops: CDR1 MGHRA, CDR2 YSYEKL. This CDR3 comprises 16 residues. The CDR3: CASSQSQLAGERIRYF. CDR3 nucleotides: TGCGCCAGCAGCCAGTCCCAACTAGCGGGAGAACGCATTCGGTACTTC.

The chain carries TRBV6-4 and TRBJ2-1; tentative D call: TRBD2 (5 bases). The ends were cut back, 5 bases at V and 8 bases at J, with 10 bases in the middle. This CDR3 contains 12 residues. From germline, CDR1 is MRHNA and CDR2 SNTAGT. The CDR3 sequence: CASSLTRDEQFF. CDR3 DNA: TGTGCCAGCAGTCTTACTAGGGATGAGCAGTTCTTC.

To note about this clone: Other DNA sequences in the sample encode the same CDR3. This rearrangement joins TRBV4-1 to TRBJ2-1; 8 nucleotides align to TRBD2. The length of the CDR3 is 16 residues. The germline V gene encodes CDR1 MGHRA and CDR2 YSYEKL. V trimming: 1 base; J trimming: 8 bases; junction bases outside the gene matches: 10. The CDR3 DNA is TGCGCCAGCAGCCAAGGCCCGGGACTAGGCAGGGATGAGCAGTTCTTC. It encodes CASSQGPGLGRDEQFF.

V usage is TRBV9 and J usage is TRBJ1-2; D not certain. V was pared by 7 bases and J by 4 bases, with 14 bases between. Looked up from germline, CDR1 is SGDLS and CDR2 is YYNGEE. The CDR3 loop spans 13 amino acids. The CDR3 region has the DNA TGTGCCAGCGGATTGGACGGCTTCTATGGCTACACCTTC. Amino acid sequence: CASGLDGFYGYTF.

V and J are TRBV5-4 and TRBJ1-4, with D possibly matching TRBD1 (5 bases). The CDR3 spans 13 residues. Trimming removed 1 base from V and 10 bases from J, with 11 bases in between. Germline assignment: CDR1 SGHNT and CDR2 YYREEE (reference sequence). The CDR3 loop reads CASSLTQGGKLFF. In DNA form, the CDR3 reads TGTGCCAGCAGCTTGACCCAGGGTGGAAAACTGTTTTTT.

The chain couples TRBV13 to TRBJ2-1, with 7 nucleotides matching TRBD2. Germline CDR1 PRHDT, CDR2 FYEKMQ (reference sequence). The V and J ends lost 4 bases and 6 bases, in that order; junction bases with no gene match: 9. This CDR3 spans 15 amino acids. For the CDR3, the DNA is TGTGCCAGCAGCTCGGGACTAAACCCCACCAATGAGCAGTTCTTC. Amino acids: CASSSGLNPTNEQFF.

The chain is built from TRBV9 and TRBJ1-3, with no clear D. Germline-derived CDR1 and CDR2 are SGDLS and YYNGEE. V gave up 6 bases and J gave up 2 bases, with 6 bases separating them. The CDR3 is 12 amino acids. The CDR3 here is CASKGPGNTIYF. The DNA of the CDR3 is TGTGCCAGCAAAGGGCCTGGAAACACCATATATTTT. The variable domain in full, completed from reference TRBV9 and TRBJ1-3, reads DSGVTQTPKHLITATGQRVTLRCSPRSGDLSVYWYQQSLDQGLQFLIQYYNGEERAKGNILERFSAQQFPDLHSELNLSSLELGDSALYFCASKGPGNTIYFGEGSWLTVV.

This chain uses TRBV10-3 with TRBJ2-5, with D perhaps being TRBD1 or TRBD2 (5 bases each). The end of the DNA aligns better with TRBJ2-7, so the J call may be wrong. The CDR3 has 11 residues. Germline V gene lookup returns CDR1 ENHRY and CDR2 SYGVKD. DNA of the CDR3: TGTGCCATCGGCAGGGAGTACGAGCAGTACTTC. This encodes CAIGREYEQYF.

The chain carries TRBV5-6 and TRBJ2-7, with TRBD2 matching over 9 bases. The CDR3 runs to 15 residues. Germline V gives CDR1 SGHDT, CDR2 YYEEEE. V lost 2 bases, J lost 4 bases, and 7 bases stayed unmatched. CDR3 loop: CASSFLSGGLYEQYF. The CDR3 DNA is TGTGCCAGCAGCTTCCTTAGCGGGGGCCTATACGAGCAGTACTTC.

The chain joins TRBV10-3 to TRBJ2-7; 10 positions match TRBD2. The V gene's germline CDR1 is ENHRY and CDR2 SYGVKD. The J segment lost 2 bases and the V segment lost 11 bases, leaving 6 bases of the junction unmatched. CDR3 length: 13 residues. CDR3 nucleotide sequence: TGTGCCTCAGGACTAGCGGAAACCTACGAGCAGTACTTC. This codes for CASGLAETYEQYF.

The V call is TRBV19, the J call TRBJ1-1; TRBD1 matches 7 bases. Germline V CDR1 and CDR2: LNHDA, SQIVND (reference sequence). The CDR3 runs to 14 residues. The ends lost 5 bases at V and 1 base at J; junction bases unmatched: 4. The CDR3 DNA reads as TGTGCCAGTAGTTCCCGGACAGGGAACACTGAAGCTTTCTTT. Its translation: CASSSRTGNTEAFF. The variable domain in full, completed from reference TRBV19 and TRBJ1-1, reads DGGITQSPKYLFRKEGQNVTLSCEQNLNHDAMYWYRQDPGQGLRLIYYSQIVNDFQKGDIAEGYSVSREKKESFPLTVTSAQKNPTAFYLCASSSRTGNTEAFFGQGTRLTVV.